Sequencing of this TCR beta chain was carried out in a study of blood T cell repertoires in COVID-19. Study-wide background: The United States, Italy and Spain supplied acute and convalescent COVID-19 samples.

Those enrolled in Seattle joined during active infection and were followed longitudinally afterward. The V segment lost 5 bases and the J segment 1 base; nucleotides outside the gene matches: 11. Germline CDR1 is MDHEN and CDR2 is SYDVKM. The CDR3 has 17 residues. Original methodology: Scientists estimated how many nucleated cells there were by amplifying reference gene primers. The table came from immunoSEQ multiplex PCR; TCRdb's copy has only in-frame clones and leaves some out. V and J calls and clone size follow that table, whereas D and trimming were derived from the DNA. The profile shows 25,000 to 30,000 clones, 70% to 90% of them singletons. This clone was observed a single time.

This chain joins TRBV28 and TRBJ2-4; TRBD1 matches 7 bases. The specimen was peripheral blood. This receptor was obtained from a woman of 80 years or more with COVID-19, enrolled during active disease. CDR3 loop: CASSRAGTDDAKNIQYF. The DNA for the CDR3 is TGTGCCAGCAGTCGAGCAGGGACAGACGATGCCAAAAACATTCAGTACTTC.